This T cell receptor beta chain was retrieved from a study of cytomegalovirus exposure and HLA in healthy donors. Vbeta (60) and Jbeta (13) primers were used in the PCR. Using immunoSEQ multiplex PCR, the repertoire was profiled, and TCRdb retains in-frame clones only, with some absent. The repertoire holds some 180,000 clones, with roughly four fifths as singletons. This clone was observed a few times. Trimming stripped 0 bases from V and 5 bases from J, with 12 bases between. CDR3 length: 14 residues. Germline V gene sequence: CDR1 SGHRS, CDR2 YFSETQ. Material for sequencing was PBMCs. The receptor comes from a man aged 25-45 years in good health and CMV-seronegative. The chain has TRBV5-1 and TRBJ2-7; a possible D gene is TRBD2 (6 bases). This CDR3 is CASSLVSSEDEQYF. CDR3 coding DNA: TGCGCCAGCAGCTTGGTATCTAGCGAAGACGAGCAGTACTTC.